Each of the 2 T cell receptor beta chains below was sequenced from the same sample in a study of blood T cell repertoires in COVID-19. Some clones are missing from TCRdb's copy, which holds only in-frame ones; the method was immunoSEQ multiplex PCR. The sample has 270,000 or so clones; approximately 82% are singletons. Sequenced input: peripheral blood. The origin of the receptors is a young woman with acute or convalescent COVID-19.

The chain is built from TRBV7-2 and TRBJ2-5; D perhaps matches TRBD1 (5 bases). Deletions cut 5 bases from V and 7 bases from J, with 14 bases between. Germline CDR1 is SGHTA and CDR2 is FQGNSA. CDR3 length: 13 amino acids. The CDR3 DNA follows: TGTGCCAGCAGCCCCTTTGGGGCAGGGACCCAGTACTTC. Translating it yields CASSPFGAGTQYF. Variable domain in full (rest from reference TRBV7-2 and TRBJ2-5): GAGVSQSPSNKVTEKGKDVELRCDPISGHTALYWYRQSLGQGLEFLIYFQGNSAPDKSGLPSDRFSAERTGGSVSTLTIQRTQQEDSAVYLCASSPFGAGTQYFGPGTRLLVL.

The chain carries TRBV7-6 and TRBJ2-1; D is unresolved. CDR1 and CDR2 from the germline V gene are SGHVS and FNYEAQ. The ends were cut back, 1 base at V and 5 bases at J, with 3 bases in the middle. The CDR3 consists of 12 residues. The CDR3 sequence is CASSLVDNEQFF. The CDR3 region has the DNA TGTGCCAGCAGCTTAGTAGACAATGAGCAGTTCTTC.